This TCR beta chain was sequenced during a study of blood T cell repertoires in COVID-19 (TCRdb year 2020). Study-level background: Collaborator samples came from the United States, Italy and Spain and covered acute and convalescent phases of COVID-19. The material from the prospective study consisted of cDNA or gDNA derived from T cells, B-cell-depleted T cells, or PBMCs. The dataset comprised deeply sampled blood TCRbeta repertoires from subjects exposed to, actively infected with, or recovered from COVID-19. The repertoires were released in a freely available public database meant as a resource for research on the immune response to SARS-CoV-2. The samples were drawn from two sources: the first 160 participants of the ongoing ImmuneRACE study, and 1,200 or so subjects contributed by 6 global collaborators. Nearly every sample came with metadata listing a de-identified subject ID, COVID-19 status, age in years and sex. HLA class I and class II types, where available, came from metadata supplied by the sample provider rather than from assay-based typing.

What the study reported, not specific to this receptor: The amount of clinical and demographic metadata varied by source and participant and was provided uncurated.

Whole blood was collected in K2EDTA tubes by collaborating institutions according to the institutions' own protocols. Collaborator samples were shipped for TCRbeta analysis as frozen whole blood, isolated PBMCs, or DNA extracted from either sample type. This clone was detected a few times. The specificity of this receptor is unknown. Per-base qualities were not stored, and no clone one base away is much larger. TCRbeta CDR3 regions were amplified from genomic DNA by means of the immunoSEQ Assay, a bias-controlled multiplex PCR. The original pipeline was this. The number of nucleated cells in each sample was estimated by amplification of reference gene primers within the assay. To quantify the absolute abundance of each unique TCRbeta CDR3 rearrangement, sequence reads were collapsed and filtered. Productive Simpson clonality was computed per sample as the square root of Simpson's diversity index over productive rearrangements. TCRdb took over this immuneACCESS table, retaining in-frame rearrangements with V and J assigned. Such tables are incomplete; in checked studies, under half of the missing clones stem from an unresolved V gene, and the remainder is unexplained. V, J and clone size are those of that table, while D and trimming were read from the DNA. In all, the sample holds some 530,000 clones, and roughly 85% of those were seen once. The ten largest make up 3.2% of the sample.

Between the V and J ends, shortened by 1 base and 7 bases respectively, the junction contains 11 bases. Reading the germline V gene gives CDR1 MGHRA and CDR2 YSYEKL. The CDR3 goes from the cysteine to the phenylalanine over 15 residues. The CDR3 DNA has 45 bases and is translated from base 1. The rearranged chain carries TRBV4-1 and TRBJ1-6; the D gene lacks a confident call. Source material: peripheral blood. This TCR was recovered from a human donor in a cohort sampled during active COVID-19. The CDR3 in this case is CASSQGRLGNSPLHF. In nucleotide form, the sequence is TGCGCCAGCAGCCAAGGCCGACTTGGGAATTCACCCCTCCACTTT.